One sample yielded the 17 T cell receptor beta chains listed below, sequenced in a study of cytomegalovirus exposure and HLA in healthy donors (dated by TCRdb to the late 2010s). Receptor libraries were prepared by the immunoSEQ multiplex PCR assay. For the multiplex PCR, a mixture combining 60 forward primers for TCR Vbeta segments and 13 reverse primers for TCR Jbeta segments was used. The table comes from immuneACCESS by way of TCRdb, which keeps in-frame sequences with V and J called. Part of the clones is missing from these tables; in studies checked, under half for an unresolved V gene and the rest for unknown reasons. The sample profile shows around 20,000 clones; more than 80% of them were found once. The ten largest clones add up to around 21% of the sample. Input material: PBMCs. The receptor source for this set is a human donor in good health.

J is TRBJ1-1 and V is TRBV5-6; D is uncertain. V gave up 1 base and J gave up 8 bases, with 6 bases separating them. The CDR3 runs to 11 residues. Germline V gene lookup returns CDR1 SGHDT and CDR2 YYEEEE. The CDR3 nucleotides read TGTGCCAGCAGCTTGTCAGGAGAAGCTTTCTTT. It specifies CASSLSGEAFF.

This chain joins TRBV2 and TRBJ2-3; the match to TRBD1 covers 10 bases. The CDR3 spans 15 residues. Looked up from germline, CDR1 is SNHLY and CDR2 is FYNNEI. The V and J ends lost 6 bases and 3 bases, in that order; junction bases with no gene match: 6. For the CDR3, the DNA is TGTGCCAGCAGCGCGGACAGGGGGAGGACAGATACGCAGTATTTT. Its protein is CASSADRGRTDTQYF.

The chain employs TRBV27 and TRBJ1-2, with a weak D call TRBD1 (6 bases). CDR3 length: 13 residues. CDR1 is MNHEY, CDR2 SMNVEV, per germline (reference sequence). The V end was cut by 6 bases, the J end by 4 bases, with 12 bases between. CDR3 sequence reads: CASRPGQSYGYTF. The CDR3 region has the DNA TGTGCCAGCAGACCCGGACAGTCCTATGGCTACACCTTC.

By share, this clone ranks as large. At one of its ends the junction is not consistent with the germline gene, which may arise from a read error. The CDR3 loop reads CSVERQGTNEKLFF. CDR3 coding DNA: TGCAGCGTTGAGAGGCAGGGGACTAACGAAAAACTGTTTTTT. The chain has TRBV29-1 and TRBJ1-4; a possible D gene is TRBD1 (6 bases). From germline, CDR1 is SQVTM and CDR2 ANQGSEA. CDR3 length: 14 amino acids.

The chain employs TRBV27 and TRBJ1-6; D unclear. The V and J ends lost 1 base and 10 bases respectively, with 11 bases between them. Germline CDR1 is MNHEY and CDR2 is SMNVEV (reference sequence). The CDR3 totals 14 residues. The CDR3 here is CASSLFEGSSPLHF. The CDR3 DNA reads TGTGCCAGCAGTTTATTTGAAGGGAGCTCACCCCTCCACTTT.

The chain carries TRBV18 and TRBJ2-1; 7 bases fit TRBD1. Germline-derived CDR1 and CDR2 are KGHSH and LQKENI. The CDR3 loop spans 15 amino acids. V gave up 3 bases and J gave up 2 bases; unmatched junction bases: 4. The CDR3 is CASSPWDSPYNEQFF. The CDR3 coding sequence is TGTGCCAGCTCACCTTGGGACAGCCCCTACAATGAGCAGTTCTTC.

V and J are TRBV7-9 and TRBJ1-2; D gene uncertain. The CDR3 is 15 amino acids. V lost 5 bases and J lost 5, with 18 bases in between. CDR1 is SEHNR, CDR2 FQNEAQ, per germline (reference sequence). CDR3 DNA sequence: TGTGCCAGCAGCCAAGCCTCGAACAGTCGTTATGGCTACACCTTC. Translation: CASSQASNSRYGYTF.

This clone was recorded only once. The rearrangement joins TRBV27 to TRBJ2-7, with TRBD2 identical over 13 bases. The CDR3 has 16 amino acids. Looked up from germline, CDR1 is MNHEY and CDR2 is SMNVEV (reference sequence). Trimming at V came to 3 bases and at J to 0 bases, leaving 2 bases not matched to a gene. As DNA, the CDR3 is TGTGCCAGCAGTTTGGGGACTAGCGGGGACTCCTACGAGCAGTACTTC. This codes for CASSLGTSGDSYEQYF.

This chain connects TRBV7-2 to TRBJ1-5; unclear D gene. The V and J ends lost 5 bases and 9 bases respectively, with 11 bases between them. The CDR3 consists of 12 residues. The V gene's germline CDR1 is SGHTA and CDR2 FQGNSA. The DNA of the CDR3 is TGTGCCAGCAGCCGCGGAGAGCGGCCCCAGCATTTT. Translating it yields CASSRGERPQHF.

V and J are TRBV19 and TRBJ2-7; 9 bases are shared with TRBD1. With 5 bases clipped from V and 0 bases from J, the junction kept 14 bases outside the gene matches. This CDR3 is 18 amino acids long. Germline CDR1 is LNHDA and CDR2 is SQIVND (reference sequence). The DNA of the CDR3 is TGTGCCAGTAGTCCCGCCGCCGAAGGGACAGGGAGCTCCTACGAGCAGTACTTC. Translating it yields CASSPAAEGTGSSYEQYF. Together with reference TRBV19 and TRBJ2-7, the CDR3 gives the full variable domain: DGGITQSPKYLFRKEGQNVTLSCEQNLNHDAMYWYRQDPGQGLRLIYYSQIVNDFQKGDIAEGYSVSREKKESFPLTVTSAQKNPTAFYLCASSPAAEGTGSSYEQYFGPGTRLTVT.

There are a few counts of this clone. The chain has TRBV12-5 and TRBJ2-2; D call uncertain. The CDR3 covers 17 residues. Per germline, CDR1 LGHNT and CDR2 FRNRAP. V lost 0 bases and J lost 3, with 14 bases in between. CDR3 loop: CASGLVIVEKHTGELFF. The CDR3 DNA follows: TGTGCTAGTGGTTTGGTAATTGTTGAGAAGCACACCGGGGAGCTGTTTTTT.

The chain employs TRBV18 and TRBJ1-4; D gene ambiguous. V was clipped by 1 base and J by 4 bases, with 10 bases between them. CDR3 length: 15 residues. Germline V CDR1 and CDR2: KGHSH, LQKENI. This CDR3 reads CASSPRLQINEKLFF. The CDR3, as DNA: TGTGCCAGCTCACCACGGTTACAGATTAATGAAAAACTGTTTTTT.

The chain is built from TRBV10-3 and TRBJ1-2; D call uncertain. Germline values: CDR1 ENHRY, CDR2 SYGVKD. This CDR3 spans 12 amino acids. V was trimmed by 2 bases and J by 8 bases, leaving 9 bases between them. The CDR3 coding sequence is TGTGCCATCAGTGAGCCGCCGGAGGGCTACACCTTC. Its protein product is CAISEPPEGYTF.

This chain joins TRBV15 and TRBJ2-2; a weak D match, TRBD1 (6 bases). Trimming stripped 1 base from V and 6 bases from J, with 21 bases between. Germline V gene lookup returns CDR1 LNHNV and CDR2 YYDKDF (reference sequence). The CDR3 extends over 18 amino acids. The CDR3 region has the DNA TGTGCCACCAGCAGAGGATTTGTGACAGGAGTTAACTCCGGGGAGCTGTTTTTT. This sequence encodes CATSRGFVTGVNSGELFF.

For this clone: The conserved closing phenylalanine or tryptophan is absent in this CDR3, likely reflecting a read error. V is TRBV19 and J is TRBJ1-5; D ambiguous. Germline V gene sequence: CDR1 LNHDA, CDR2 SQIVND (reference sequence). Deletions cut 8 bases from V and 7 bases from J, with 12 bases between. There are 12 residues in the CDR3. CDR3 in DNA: TGTGCCAGTTCCCGAGAGGCGCAGCCCCAGCATCTT. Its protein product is CASSREAQPQHL.

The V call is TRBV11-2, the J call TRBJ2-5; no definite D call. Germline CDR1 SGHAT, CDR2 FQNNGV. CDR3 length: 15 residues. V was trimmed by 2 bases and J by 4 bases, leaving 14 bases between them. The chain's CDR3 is CASSLQVLGRETQYF. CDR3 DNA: TGTGCCAGCAGCTTACAGGTTCTGGGTAGAGAGACCCAGTACTTC.

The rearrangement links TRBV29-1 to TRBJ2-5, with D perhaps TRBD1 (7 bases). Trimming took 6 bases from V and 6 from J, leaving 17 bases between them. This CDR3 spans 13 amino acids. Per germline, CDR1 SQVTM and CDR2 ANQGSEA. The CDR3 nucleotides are TGCAGCGTCTCGGACAGGAGGGCCCAGACCCAGTACTTC. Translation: CSVSDRRAQTQYF.